Presented here are 20 T cell receptor beta chains from one specimen sequenced in a study of regulatory T cells in long-lasting Graves disease. Library construction for TCR beta used iRepertoire HTBI primers and Arm-PCR of CDR3 regions. Using its own MiXCR run on the multiplex PCR reads, TCRdb lists one record per CDR3 protein. The sample carries 350,000 to 450,000 distinct CDR3 sequences, approximately 15% recorded once. Specified time point: newly diagnosed GD, antithyroid drugs for less than 3 months. The TCR library used RNA extracted from PBMCs. Another study also made use of these data, one on T cells in Graves' hyperthyroidism and ophthalmopathy.

The sequences come from peripheral blood mononuclear cells (PBMCs), collected at new diagnosis, from a patient treated with antithyroid drugs. The receptor source for this set is a woman aged 35 to 49 with Graves disease.

This clonotype came up a few times. The chain employs TRBV19 and TRBJ2-5, with TRBD1 identical over 8 bases. Germline CDR1 is LNHDA and CDR2 is SQIVND (reference sequence). The CDR3 spans 15 residues. Trimming removed 6 bases from V and 5 bases from J; junction bases left unmatched: 11. CDR3 protein: CASSLDRGRGETQYF. The CDR3, as DNA: TGTGCCAGTAGCTTAGACAGGGGCCGCGGGGAGACCCAGTACTTC.

This clonotype was seen only a few times. The CDR3 loop is CATRISGTGELFF. The CDR3 DNA is TGTGCCACGCGCATATCGGGCACCGGGGAGCTGTTTTTT. The V call is TRBV28, the J call TRBJ2-2; no clear D. The germline CDR1 and CDR2 sequences are MDHEN and SYDVKM. The CDR3 is 13 amino acids. Deletions cut 10 bases from V and 4 bases from J, with 13 bases between.

This clonotype was seen only a few times. The chain joins TRBV20-1 to TRBJ2-4, with 8 nucleotides matching TRBD1. The CDR3 loop spans 12 amino acids. Germline values: CDR1 DFQATT, CDR2 SNEGSKA (reference sequence). V gave up 6 bases and J gave up 12 bases; unmatched junction bases: 10. In DNA form, the CDR3 reads TGCAGTGCAATGGACAGGGAAGTCCGTCAGTACTTC. Translated: CSAMDREVRQYF.

There are a few counts of this clonotype. The V gene is TRBV20-1, the J gene TRBJ2-1; tentatively, D is TRBD2 (6 bases). Per the germline V gene, CDR1 is DFQATT and CDR2 is SNEGSKA (reference sequence). Trimming left V 1 base short and J 4 bases short, with 11 bases between. The CDR3 is 14 amino acids. The chain's CDR3 is CSARVGRGYNEQFF. The CDR3 DNA follows: TGCAGTGCTAGAGTTGGGCGGGGATACAATGAGCAGTTCTTC.

The chain is built from TRBV11-2 and TRBJ2-1; D is uncertain. The CDR3 contains 14 residues. V was clipped by 5 bases and J by 5 bases, with 13 bases between them. Germline values: CDR1 SGHAT, CDR2 FQNNGV. As DNA, the CDR3 is TGTGCCAGCAGCCCTCGGCCTTCCCACAATGAGCAGTTCTTC. It specifies CASSPRPSHNEQFF.

This clonotype was seen once. Since no conserved phenylalanine or tryptophan closes the CDR3, a read error is the likely cause. The rearrangement joins TRBV5-6 to TRBJ1-1; D is undetermined. Germline V gene sequence: CDR1 SGHDT, CDR2 YYEEEE. The CDR3 covers 15 residues. Trimming took off 0 bases at V and 1 base at J, with 10 bases between the two ends. The CDR3 spells CASSLVEGRNTEAFL. For the CDR3, the DNA is TGTGCCAGCAGCTTGGTTGAGGGCAGGAACACTGAAGCTTTCCTT.

CDR3 protein: CASSPVPRETQYF. The CDR3 DNA sequence: TGCGCCAGCAGCCCCGTCCCCCGGGAGACCCAGTACTTC. The V and J genes are TRBV4-1 and TRBJ2-5, with no clear D. The CDR3 is 13 amino acids. Germline CDR1 is MGHRA and CDR2 is YSYEKL. Trimming cost V 4 bases and J 5 bases, with 11 bases left between them.

The chain carries TRBV6-1 and TRBJ2-5; D gene ambiguous. Germline lookup yields CDR1 MNHNS and CDR2 SASEGT. The CDR3 is 18 amino acids. V lost 0 bases to trimming and J lost 1 base, with 18 bases between them. Here the CDR3 reads CASSEALLFLEAQETQYF. CDR3 DNA: TGTGCCAGCAGTGAAGCCCTCTTGTTTCTAGAGGCCCAAGAGACCCAGTACTTC.

At least ten counts were recorded for this clonotype. The CDR3, as DNA: TGTGCCAGCATTGGGCAGGGCGGATCACCCCTCCACTTT. This codes for CASIGQGGSPLHF. The chain employs TRBV28 and TRBJ1-6; a possible D gene is TRBD1 (5 bases). The CDR3 length is 13 residues. The V gene lost 7 bases and the J gene lost 10 bases, with 14 bases spanning the gap. Looked up from germline, CDR1 is MDHEN and CDR2 is SYDVKM.

This chain connects TRBV7-9 to TRBJ2-1; TRBD1 matches at 9 bases. Trimming removed 5 bases from V and 7 bases from J; junction bases left unmatched: 12. From germline, CDR1 is SEHNR and CDR2 FQNEAQ (reference sequence). The CDR3 runs to 16 residues. Written as DNA, the CDR3 is TGTGCCAGCAGCCCACCGGGACAGGGATCTGCGAATGAGCAGTTCTTC. Its translation is CASSPPGQGSANEQFF.

This clonotype has ten or more counts. The rearrangement uses TRBV30 and TRBJ2-2; D uncertain. Between the trimmed V and J ends, which lost 2 bases and 7 bases, there was a span of 5 bases. CDR1 is GTSNPN and CDR2 is SVGIG in the germline V gene (reference sequence). CDR3 length: 11 amino acids. The CDR3 region has the DNA TGTGCCTGGAGTCACAACGGGGAGCTGTTTTTT. Amino acids: CAWSHNGELFF.

This clonotype was observed many times. The chain recombines TRBV28 with TRBJ2-7; no reliable D call. CDR1 MDHEN and CDR2 SYDVKM come from the germline V gene. The V gene lost 3 bases and the J gene lost 6 bases, with 9 bases spanning the gap. The CDR3 spans 12 residues. The CDR3 bases are TGTGCCAGCAGTTTTGGTCCCCTCGAGCAGTACTTC. As protein: CASSFGPLEQYF.

This clonotype occurred a few times. The chain recombines TRBV6-2 or TRBV6-3 with TRBJ1-2; TRBD1 matches at 9 bases. Germline V gene data show CDR1 as MNHEY and CDR2 as SVGEGT. Trimming removed 6 bases from V and 6 bases from J; junction bases left unmatched: 5. The CDR3 runs to 13 residues. The CDR3 sequence is CASRGQGSDGYTF. The CDR3 DNA is TGTGCCAGCAGGGGACAGGGAAGTGATGGCTACACCTTC.

Comment on this clonotype: Mismatch with germline at one junction end may stem from a read error. The genes are TRBV20-1 and TRBJ1-3, with unresolved D. This CDR3 spans 16 amino acids. Germline CDR1 reads DFQATT; CDR2 reads SNEGSKA (reference sequence). CDR3 bases: TGCAGTGCTAGGGGGTCATCCCTAGGATCTGGAAAAACCATATATTTT. Its protein is CSARGSSLGSGKTIYF.

This clonotype turned up a few times. The rearrangement joins TRBV7-2 to TRBJ1-6; no definite D call. The CDR3 is 12 amino acids. Trimming removed 3 bases at V and 9 bases at J, with 6 bases between. Per the germline V gene, CDR1 is SGHTA and CDR2 is FQGNSA. CDR3 DNA: TGTGCCAGCAGCTTCTTGGGTTCACCCCTCCACTTT. Protein: CASSFLGSPLHF.

Comments on this clonotype: This is likely an artifact of a read error, given a far larger clone one base away. J is TRBJ2-1 and V is TRBV6-2 or TRBV6-3; D not resolved. Per germline, CDR1 MNHEY and CDR2 SVGEGT. The V end was cut by 0 bases, the J end by 10 bases, with 13 bases between. This CDR3 is 14 amino acids long. The CDR3 here is CASSYSGSSYEQFF. DNA of the CDR3: TGTGCCAGCAGTTACTCGGGCTCTTCCTACGAGCAGTTCTTC.

This clonotype was seen at least ten times. The chain is built from TRBV4-1 and TRBJ2-5, with 7 bases matching TRBD1. V shed 3 bases and J 5 bases; nucleotides not matched to a gene: 15. Germline V gene data show CDR1 as MGHRA and CDR2 as YSYEKL. CDR3 length: 17 residues. CDR3 residues: CASSHGRGNGFRETQYF. In nucleotides, the CDR3 is TGCGCCAGCAGCCATGGCAGGGGGAACGGATTCAGGGAGACCCAGTACTTC.

This clonotype was seen a handful of times. The chain couples TRBV4-1 to TRBJ2-1, with TRBD2 identical over 7 bases. CDR1 and CDR2 (germline): MGHRA, YSYEKL. The CDR3 is 18 residues long. The V gene end was trimmed by 1 base and the J gene end by 3 bases; junction bases not matched to a gene: 12. As DNA, the CDR3 is TGCGCCAGCAGCCAAGGGTTCAGGGCCTCGGGAGGCTACAATGAGCAGTTCTTC. Amino acid sequence: CASSQGFRASGGYNEQFF.

This clonotype was seen at least ten times. The CDR3 DNA sequence: TGTGCCAGCAATCCGGCTAGCGGATACAATGAGCAGTTCTTC. This translates into CASNPASGYNEQFF. The chain employs TRBV7-2 and TRBJ2-1; 7 bases agree with TRBD2. Germline-derived CDR1 and CDR2 are SGHTA and FQGNSA. Trimming cost V 7 bases and J 4 bases; bases outside gene matches: 7. This CDR3 has 14 residues. Drawing the rest from reference TRBV7-2 and TRBJ2-1, the complete variable domain is GAGVSQSPSNKVTEKGKDVELRCDPISGHTALYWYRQSLGQGLEFLIYFQGNSAPDKSGLPSDRFSAERTGGSVSTLTIQRTQQEDSAVYLCASNPASGYNEQFFGPGTRLTVL.

The genes are TRBV7-3 and TRBJ2-1, with 12 bases fitting TRBD1. The length of the CDR3 is 15 residues. CDR1 and CDR2 from the germline V gene are SGHTA and FQGTGA. The V and J ends lost 5 bases and 7 bases, in that order; junction bases with no gene match: 6. CDR3 sequence: CASSRGQGAENEQFF. The CDR3 region has the DNA TGTGCCAGCAGCCGGGGACAGGGGGCGGAAAATGAGCAGTTCTTC.